This TCR beta chain appears in the sequencing data of a study of T cell repertoires in cytomegalovirus infection. Whole-study context: An indication of both CMV infection and matching HLA type came from public TCR beta signatures.

Study results and caveats: Cumulative frequency of public TCR beta families picked out carriers of CMV plus the relevant HLA. HLA-C-restricted CMV clonotypes gave the most frequent clonotype in two of eight donors.

The germline CDR1 and CDR2 sequences are SGDLS and YYNGEE. CDR3 length: 14 amino acids. V gave up 5 bases and J gave up 6 bases, with 16 bases separating them. This clonotype was seen a handful of times. What it recognizes is unknown. TCRdb itself ran the reads through MiXCR, one entry per CDR3 protein. The data show about 260,000 distinct CDR3 sequences, with roughly 10% seen just once and about 14% held by the top ten. This sequence joins TRBV9 and TRBJ2-3; possibly TRBD2 for D (6 bases). Sequencing input: PBMCs. The sequence was collected from a human donor in good health (CMV status not recorded). Some clones in this sample may be carry-over from other donors' samples. CDR3 amino acids: CASRGGAERDTQYF. In nucleotides, the CDR3 is TGTGCCAGCAGGGGGGGAGCGGAGAGGGATACGCAGTATTTT.